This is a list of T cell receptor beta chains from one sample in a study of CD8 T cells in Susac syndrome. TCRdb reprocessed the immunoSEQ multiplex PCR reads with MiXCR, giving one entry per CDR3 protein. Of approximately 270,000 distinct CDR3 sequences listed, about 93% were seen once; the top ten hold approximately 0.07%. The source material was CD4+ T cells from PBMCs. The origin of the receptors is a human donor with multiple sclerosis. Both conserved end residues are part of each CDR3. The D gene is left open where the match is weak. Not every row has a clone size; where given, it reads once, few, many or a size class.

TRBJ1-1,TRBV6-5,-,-,TGTGCCAGCAGTTACGGGGACCCTTCGAACACTGAAGCTTTCTTT,CASSYGDPSNTEAFF
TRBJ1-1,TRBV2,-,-,TGTGCCAGCACCTACGGGCCGGTACCTGAAGCTTTCTTT,CASTYGPVPEAFF
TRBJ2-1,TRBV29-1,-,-,TGCAGCGTTCGGGGGCTAGCTCTCGATGAGCAGTTCTTC,CSVRGLALDEQFF
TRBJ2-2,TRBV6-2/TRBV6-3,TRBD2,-,TGTGCCAGCAGTTACCCCCTAGCGGGAGGTACCGGGGAGCTGTTTTTT,CASSYPLAGGTGELFF
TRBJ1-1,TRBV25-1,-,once,TGTGCCAGCAGTGGGCGGGCGGCGTACACTGAAGCTTTCTTT,CASSGRAAYTEAFF
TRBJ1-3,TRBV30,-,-,TGTGCCCGGAGTGTGAGGGGCGGAAACACCATATATTTT,CARSVRGGNTIYF
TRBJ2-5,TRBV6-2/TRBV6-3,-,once,TGTGCCAGCAGTTACAGGCCCGAGGGAGAGACCCAGTACTTC,CASSYRPEGETQYF
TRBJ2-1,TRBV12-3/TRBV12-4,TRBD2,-,TGTGCCAGCAGTTCTAGCGGGGGGGCCAGCAATGAGCAGTTCTTC,CASSSSGGASNEQFF
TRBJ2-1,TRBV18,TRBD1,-,TGTGCCAGCTCACCAGATCACAGGGGGTCCAATGAGCAGTTCTTC,CASSPDHRGSNEQFF
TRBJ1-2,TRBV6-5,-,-,TGTGCCAGCAGTTGGGGCGGATCTAACTATGGCTACACCTTC,CASSWGGSNYGYTF
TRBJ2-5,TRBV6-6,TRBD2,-,TGTGCCAGCAGGTTTAGCGGGGGCGCGGCGGAGACCCAGTACTTC,CASRFSGGAAETQYF
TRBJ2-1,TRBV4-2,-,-,TGTGCCAGCAGCCAGGAACCAGTTTTAAATGAGCAGTTCTTC,CASSQEPVLNEQFF
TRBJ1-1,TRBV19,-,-,TGTGCCAGTGTTCGGGACACTCTGGCTTTCTTT,CASVRDTLAFF
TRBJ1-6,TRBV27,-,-,TGTGCCAGCAGCAGTGGGGTGGGACGGCCAAATTCACCCCTCCACTTT,CASSSGVGRPNSPLHF
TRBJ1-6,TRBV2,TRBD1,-,TGTGCCAGCAGGACAGGGATTACGAATTCACCCCTCCACTTT,CASRTGITNSPLHF
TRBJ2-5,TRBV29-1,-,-,TGCAGCGTTGATGAGGGATTGGGACAAGAGACCCAGTACTTC,CSVDEGLGQETQYF
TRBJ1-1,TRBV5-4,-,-,TGTGCCAGCAGCTTCCCGGGGGTGAACACTGAAGCTTTCTTT,CASSFPGVNTEAFF
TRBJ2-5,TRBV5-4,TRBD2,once,TGTGCCAGCTATAGCGGGGGAACCCAAGAGACCCAGTACTTC,CASYSGGTQETQYF
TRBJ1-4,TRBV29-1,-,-,TGCAGCGCTGGACAGAGGAATGAAAAACTGTTTTTT,CSAGQRNEKLFF
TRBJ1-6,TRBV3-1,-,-,TGTGCCAGCAGCCAAGACCCCTATGCAGCCCTCCACTTT,CASSQDPYAALHF
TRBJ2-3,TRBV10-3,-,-,TGTGCCACCCGACCGGGACTGGGGGTCACAGATACGCAGTATTTT,CATRPGLGVTDTQYF
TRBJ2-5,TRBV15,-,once,TGTGCCACCAGCAGCTCATTAGAGAGGGCCTCGGGGGAGACCCAGTACTTC,CATSSSLERASGETQYF
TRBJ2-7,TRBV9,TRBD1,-,TGTGCCTCTTTTCTGGAGGGACAGGGAGGCAAAGAGCAGTACTTC,CASFLEGQGGKEQYF